This T cell receptor (beta chain) was documented in a study of T cell responses to AZD1222 COVID-19 vaccine. Findings of the study overall: Dominant at 160-218 and 743-854, vaccine-associated CD4 TCRs also spanned spike. Spike-specific TCR breadth and depth were elevated following two AZD1222 doses. Reportedly, nearly half of unique spike TCRs recognized epitopes outside B.1.351/B.1.1.7 mutations.

Details on this clone: Its antigen is still unknown.

The CDR3 is 14 amino acids. Trimming left V 0 bases short and J 4 bases short, with 9 bases between. Germline V gene sequence: CDR1 MNHEY, CDR2 SVGAGI. The protocol was immunoSEQ multiplex PCR, while the TCRdb copy is restricted to in-frame clones and leaves out a portion. The table lists approximately 140,000 clones, about 81% of them singletons, with 4.1% in the top ten. This clonotype was obtained from an adult in good health. The starting material was peripheral blood, obtained on day 0 of MenACWY control vaccination. J is TRBJ1-1 and V is TRBV6-5; a weak D match, TRBD1 (6 bases). The CDR3 DNA follows: TGTGCCAGCAGTTACTCGAAGGGGGGCACTGAAGCTTTCTTT. Translation: CASSYSKGGTEAFF.